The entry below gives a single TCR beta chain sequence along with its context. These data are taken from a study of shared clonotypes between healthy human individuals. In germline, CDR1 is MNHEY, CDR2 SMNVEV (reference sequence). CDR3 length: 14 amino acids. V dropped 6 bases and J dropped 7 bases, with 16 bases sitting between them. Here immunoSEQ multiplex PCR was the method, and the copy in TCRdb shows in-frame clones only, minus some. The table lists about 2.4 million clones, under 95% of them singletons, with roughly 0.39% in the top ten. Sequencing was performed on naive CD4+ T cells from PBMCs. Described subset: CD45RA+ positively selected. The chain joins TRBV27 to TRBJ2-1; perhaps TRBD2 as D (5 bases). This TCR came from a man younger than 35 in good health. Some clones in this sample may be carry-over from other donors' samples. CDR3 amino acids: CASSRAVYWNEQFF. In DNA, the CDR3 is TGTGCCAGCAGCCGAGCGGTCTACTGGAATGAGCAGTTCTTC.